The clone carrying this T cell receptor beta chain was recorded a few times. Its antigen is undetermined. The data derive from a study of cytomegalovirus exposure and HLA in healthy donors. As for the study in general: Researchers found that around 80% of over 350 genotyped donors fell within the Caucasian-associated ancestry cluster. Overall study findings and caveats: The dataset shows that most TCR sequences were rare, while some public TCRs occurred in many donors. Within the data, a cluster of highly shared sequence variants was likely a sequencing artifact.

PCR involved 60 Vbeta and 13 Jbeta primers. Sequencing used immunoSEQ multiplex PCR; TCRdb keeps in-frame clones, though not all of them. The table lists over 100,000 clones, roughly 60% of them singletons. J gave up 1 base and V 5 bases, and 8 bases lay outside the gene matches. Germline V lookup: CDR1 SSHAT, CDR2 FNYEAQ (reference sequence). The CDR3 sequence is 18 residues long. The receptor was derived from a man aged 35 to 55 in good health and CMV-seropositive. Sequencing was done on a sample of PBMCs. The gene calls are TRBV7-7 and TRBJ2-2; 12 positions match TRBD1. CDR3 region: CASSPGTGGLMNTGELFF. Here the CDR3 DNA reads TGTGCCAGCAGCCCCGGGACAGGGGGCTTGATGAACACCGGGGAGCTGTTTTTT.